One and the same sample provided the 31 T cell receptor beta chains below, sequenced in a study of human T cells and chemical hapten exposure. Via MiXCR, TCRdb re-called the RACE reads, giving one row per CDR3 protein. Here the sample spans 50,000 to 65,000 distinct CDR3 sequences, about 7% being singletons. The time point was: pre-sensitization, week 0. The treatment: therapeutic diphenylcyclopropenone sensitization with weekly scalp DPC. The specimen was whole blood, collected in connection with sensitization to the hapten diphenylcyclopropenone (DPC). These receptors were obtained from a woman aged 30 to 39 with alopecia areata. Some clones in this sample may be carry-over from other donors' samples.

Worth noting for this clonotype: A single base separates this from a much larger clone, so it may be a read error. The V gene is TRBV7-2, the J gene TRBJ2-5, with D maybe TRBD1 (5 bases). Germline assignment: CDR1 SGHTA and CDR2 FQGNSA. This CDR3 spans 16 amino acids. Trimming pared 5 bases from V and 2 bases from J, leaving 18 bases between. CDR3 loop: CASSQNRPQWQETQYF. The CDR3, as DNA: TGTGCCAGCAGCCAAAACAGGCCTCAATGGCAAGAGACCCAGTACTTC.

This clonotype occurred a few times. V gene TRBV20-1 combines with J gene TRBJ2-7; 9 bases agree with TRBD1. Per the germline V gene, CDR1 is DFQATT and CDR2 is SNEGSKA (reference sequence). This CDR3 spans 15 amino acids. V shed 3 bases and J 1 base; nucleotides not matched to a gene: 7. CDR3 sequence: CSASNPGTGSYEQYF. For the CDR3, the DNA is TGCAGTGCTAGCAACCCGGGGACAGGGTCCTACGAGCAGTACTTC.

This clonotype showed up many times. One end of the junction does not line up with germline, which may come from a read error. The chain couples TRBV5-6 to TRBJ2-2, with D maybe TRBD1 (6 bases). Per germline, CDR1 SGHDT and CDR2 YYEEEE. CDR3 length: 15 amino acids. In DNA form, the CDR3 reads TGTGCCAGCAGCTTAGATCTAGGCCTACCAGGACAGACCCATTTT. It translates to CASSLDLGLPGQTHF. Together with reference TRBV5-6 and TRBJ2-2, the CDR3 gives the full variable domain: DAGVTQSPTHLIKTRGQQVTLRCSPKSGHDTVSWYQQALGQGPQFIFQYYEEEERQRGNFPDRFSGHQFPNYSSELNVNALLLGDSALYLCASSLDLGLPGQTHFGEGSRLTVL.

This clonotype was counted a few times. The CDR3 sequence: CASSRPQGTMNTEAFF. DNA of the CDR3: TGTGCCAGCAGTAGACCACAGGGCACGATGAACACTGAAGCTTTCTTT. V gene TRBV6-2 or TRBV6-3 combines with J gene TRBJ1-1; D might be TRBD1 (6 bases). CDR3 length equals 16 residues. Germline V gives CDR1 MNHEY, CDR2 SVGEGT. V was shortened by 5 bases and J by 0 bases, with 16 bases between the two germline ends.

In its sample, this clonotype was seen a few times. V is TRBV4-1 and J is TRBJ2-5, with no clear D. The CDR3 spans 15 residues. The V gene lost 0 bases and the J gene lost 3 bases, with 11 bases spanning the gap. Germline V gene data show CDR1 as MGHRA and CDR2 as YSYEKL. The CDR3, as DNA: TGCGCCAGCAGCCAAGAAAGTCTGGGCGAAGAGACCCAGTACTTC. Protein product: CASSQESLGEETQYF.

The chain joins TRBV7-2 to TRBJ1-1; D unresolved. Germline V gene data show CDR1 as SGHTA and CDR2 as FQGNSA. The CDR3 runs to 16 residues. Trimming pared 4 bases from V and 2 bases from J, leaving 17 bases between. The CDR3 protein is CASSSGRERSNTEAFF. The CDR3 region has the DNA TGTGCCAGCAGCTCAGGACGGGAGCGGAGTAACACTGAAGCTTTCTTT.

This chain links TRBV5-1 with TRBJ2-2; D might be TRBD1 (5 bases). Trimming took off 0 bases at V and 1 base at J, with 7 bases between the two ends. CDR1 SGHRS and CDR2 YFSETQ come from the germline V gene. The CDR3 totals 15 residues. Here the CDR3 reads CASSLDDRNTGELFF. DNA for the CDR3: TGCGCCAGCAGCTTGGATGACAGGAACACCGGGGAGCTGTTTTTT.

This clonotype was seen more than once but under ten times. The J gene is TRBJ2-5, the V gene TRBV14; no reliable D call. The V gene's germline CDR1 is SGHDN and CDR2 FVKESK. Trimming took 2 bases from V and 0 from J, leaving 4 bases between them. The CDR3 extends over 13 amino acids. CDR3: CASSQQYQETQYF. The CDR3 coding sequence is TGTGCCAGCAGCCAACAGTACCAAGAGACCCAGTACTTC.

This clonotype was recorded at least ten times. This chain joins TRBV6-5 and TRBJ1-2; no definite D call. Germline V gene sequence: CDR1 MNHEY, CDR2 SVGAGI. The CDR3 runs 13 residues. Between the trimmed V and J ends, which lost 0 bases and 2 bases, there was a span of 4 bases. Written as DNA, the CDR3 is TGTGCCAGCAGTTACTCGGGGAACTATGGCTACACCTTC. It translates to CASSYSGNYGYTF.

The DNA for the CDR3 is TGTGCCAGCAGCCGACAACCGAACACTGAAGCTTTCTTT. This codes for CASSRQPNTEAFF. V gene TRBV7-6 combines with J gene TRBJ1-1; unclear D gene. CDR3 length: 13 residues. Germline V gene sequence: CDR1 SGHVS, CDR2 FNYEAQ. Trimming left V 5 bases short and J 1 base short, with 8 bases between. Based on the CDR3 plus reference TRBV7-6 and TRBJ1-1, the full variable domain is GAGVSQSPRYKVTKRGQDVALRCDPISGHVSLYWYRQALGQGPEFLTYFNYEAQQDKSGLPNDRFSAERPEGSISTLTIQRTEQRDSAMYRCASSRQPNTEAFFGQGTRLTVV.

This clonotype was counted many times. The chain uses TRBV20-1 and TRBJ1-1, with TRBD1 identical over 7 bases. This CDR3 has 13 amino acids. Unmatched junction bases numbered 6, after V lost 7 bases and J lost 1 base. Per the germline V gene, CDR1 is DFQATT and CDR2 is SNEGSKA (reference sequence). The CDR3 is CSVTDRANTEAFF. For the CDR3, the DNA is TGCAGTGTTACCGACAGGGCGAACACTGAAGCTTTCTTT.

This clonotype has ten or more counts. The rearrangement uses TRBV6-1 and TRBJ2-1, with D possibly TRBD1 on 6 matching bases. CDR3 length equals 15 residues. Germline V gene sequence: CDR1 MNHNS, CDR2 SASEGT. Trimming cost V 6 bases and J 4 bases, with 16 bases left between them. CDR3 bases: TGTGCCAGCAGGATCGGCGCAGGACAGTACAATGAGCAGTTCTTC. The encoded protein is CASRIGAGQYNEQFF.

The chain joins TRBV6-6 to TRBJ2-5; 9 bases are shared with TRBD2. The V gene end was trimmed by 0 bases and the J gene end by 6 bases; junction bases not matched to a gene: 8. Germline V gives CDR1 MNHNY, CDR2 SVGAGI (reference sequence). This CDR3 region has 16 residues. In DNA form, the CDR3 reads TGTGCCAGCAGTTACTCGATAAGCGGGGGGATGAAGACCCAGTACTTC. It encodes CASSYSISGGMKTQYF.

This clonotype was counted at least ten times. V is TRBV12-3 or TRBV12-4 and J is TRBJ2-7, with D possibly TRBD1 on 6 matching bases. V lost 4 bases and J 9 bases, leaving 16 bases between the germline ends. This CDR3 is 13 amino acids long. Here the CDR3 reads CASSSSTGLGQYF. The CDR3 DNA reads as TGTGCCAGCAGTTCAAGCACAGGGTTGGGGCAGTACTTC.

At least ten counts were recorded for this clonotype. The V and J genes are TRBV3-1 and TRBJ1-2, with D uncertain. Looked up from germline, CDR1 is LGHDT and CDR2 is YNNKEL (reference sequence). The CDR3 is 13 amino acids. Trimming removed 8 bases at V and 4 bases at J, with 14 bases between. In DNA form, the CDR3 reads TGTGCCAGCTTTGGCCGGATGATCTATGGCTACACCTTC. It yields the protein CASFGRMIYGYTF.

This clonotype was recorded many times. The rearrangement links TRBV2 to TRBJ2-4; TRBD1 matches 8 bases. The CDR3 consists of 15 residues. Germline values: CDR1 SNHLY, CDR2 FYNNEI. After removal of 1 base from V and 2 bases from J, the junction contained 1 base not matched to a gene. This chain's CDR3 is CASSEDRGSKNIQYF. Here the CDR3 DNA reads TGTGCCAGCAGTGAAGACAGGGGGTCCAAAAACATTCAGTACTTC.

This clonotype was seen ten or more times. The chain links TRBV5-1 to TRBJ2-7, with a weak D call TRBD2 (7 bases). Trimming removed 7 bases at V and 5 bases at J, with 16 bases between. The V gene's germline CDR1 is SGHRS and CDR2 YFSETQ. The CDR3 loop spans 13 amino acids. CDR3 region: CASFVPGGDEQYF. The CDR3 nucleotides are TGCGCCAGCTTTGTTCCGGGGGGCGACGAGCAGTACTTC. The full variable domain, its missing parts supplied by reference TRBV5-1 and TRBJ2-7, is KAGVTQTPRYLIKTRGQQVTLSCSPISGHRSVSWYQQTPGQGLQFLFEYFSETQRNKGNFPGRFSGRQFSNSRSEMNVSTLELGDSALYLCASFVPGGDEQYFGPGTRLTVT.

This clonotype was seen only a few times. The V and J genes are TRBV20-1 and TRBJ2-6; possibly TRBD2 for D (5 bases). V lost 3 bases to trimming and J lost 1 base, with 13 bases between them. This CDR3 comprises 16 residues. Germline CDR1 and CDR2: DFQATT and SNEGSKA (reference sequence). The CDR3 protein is CSASSGVESGANVLTF. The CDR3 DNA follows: TGCAGTGCTAGTTCCGGGGTCGAGTCTGGGGCCAACGTCCTGACTTTC.

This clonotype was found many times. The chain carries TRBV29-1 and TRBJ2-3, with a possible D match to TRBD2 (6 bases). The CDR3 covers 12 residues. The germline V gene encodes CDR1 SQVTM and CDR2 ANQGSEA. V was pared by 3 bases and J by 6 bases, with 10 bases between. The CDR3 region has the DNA TGCAGCGTTGATTCCGGAGGGGATACGCAGTATTTT. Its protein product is CSVDSGGDTQYF.

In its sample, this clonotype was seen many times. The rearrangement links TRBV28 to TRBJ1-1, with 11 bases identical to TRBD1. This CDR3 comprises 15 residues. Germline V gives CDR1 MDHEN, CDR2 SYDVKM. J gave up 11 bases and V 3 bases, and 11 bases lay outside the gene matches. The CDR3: CASSLEWTGGEGAFF. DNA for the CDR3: TGTGCCAGCAGTTTGGAATGGACAGGGGGCGAGGGGGCTTTCTTT.

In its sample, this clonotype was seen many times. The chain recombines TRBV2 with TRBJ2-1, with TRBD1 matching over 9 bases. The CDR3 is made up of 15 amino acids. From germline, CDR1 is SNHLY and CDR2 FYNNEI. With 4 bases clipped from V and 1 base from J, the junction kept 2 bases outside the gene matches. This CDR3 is CASSAGQGSYNEQFF. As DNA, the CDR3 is TGTGCCAGCAGTGCTGGACAGGGGTCCTACAATGAGCAGTTCTTC.

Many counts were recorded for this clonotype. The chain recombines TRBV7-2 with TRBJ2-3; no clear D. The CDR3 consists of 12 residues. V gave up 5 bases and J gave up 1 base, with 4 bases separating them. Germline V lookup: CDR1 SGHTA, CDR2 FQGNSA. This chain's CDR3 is CASSPGTDTQYF. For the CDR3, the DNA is TGTGCCAGCAGCCCTGGCACAGATACGCAGTATTTT.

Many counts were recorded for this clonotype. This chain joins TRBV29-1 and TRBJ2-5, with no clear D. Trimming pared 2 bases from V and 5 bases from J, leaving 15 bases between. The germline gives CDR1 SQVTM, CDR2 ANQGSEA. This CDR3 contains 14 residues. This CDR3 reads CSVESRIGMETQYF. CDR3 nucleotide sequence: TGCAGCGTTGAATCCAGGATAGGGATGGAGACCCAGTACTTC.

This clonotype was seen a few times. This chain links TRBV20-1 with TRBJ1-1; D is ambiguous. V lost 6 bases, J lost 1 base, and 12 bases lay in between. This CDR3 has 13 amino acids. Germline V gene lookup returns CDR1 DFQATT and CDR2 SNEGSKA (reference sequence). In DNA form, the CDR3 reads TGCAGTGCCCCCCTGGCGGGGAACACTGAAGCTTTCTTT. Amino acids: CSAPLAGNTEAFF.

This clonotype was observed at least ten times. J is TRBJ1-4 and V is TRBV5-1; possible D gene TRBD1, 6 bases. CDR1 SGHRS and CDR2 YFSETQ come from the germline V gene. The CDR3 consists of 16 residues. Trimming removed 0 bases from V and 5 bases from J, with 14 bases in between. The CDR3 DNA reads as TGCGCCAGCAGCTTGGACCCTGCAGGGGAAAATGAAAAACTGTTTTTT. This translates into CASSLDPAGENEKLFF.

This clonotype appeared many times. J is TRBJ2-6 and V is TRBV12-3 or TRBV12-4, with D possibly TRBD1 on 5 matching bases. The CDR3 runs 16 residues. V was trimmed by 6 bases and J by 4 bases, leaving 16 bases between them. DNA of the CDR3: TGTGCCAGCAGAGGGGTGACCGCTGGAGGGGCCAACGTCCTGACTTTC. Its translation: CASRGVTAGGANVLTF.

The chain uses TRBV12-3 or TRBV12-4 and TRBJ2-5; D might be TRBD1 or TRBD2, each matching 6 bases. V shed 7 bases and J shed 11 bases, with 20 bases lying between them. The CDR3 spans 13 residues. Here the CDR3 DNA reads TGTGCCAGCACCCCGGGCGGGACGGGGGCACAGTACTTC. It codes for CASTPGGTGAQYF.

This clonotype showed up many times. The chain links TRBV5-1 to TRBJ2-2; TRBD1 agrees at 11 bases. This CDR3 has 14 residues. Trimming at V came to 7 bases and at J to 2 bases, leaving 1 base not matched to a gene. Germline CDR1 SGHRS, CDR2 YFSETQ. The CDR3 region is CASGTGGNTGELFF. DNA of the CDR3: TGCGCCAGCGGGACAGGGGGAAACACCGGGGAGCTGTTTTTT.

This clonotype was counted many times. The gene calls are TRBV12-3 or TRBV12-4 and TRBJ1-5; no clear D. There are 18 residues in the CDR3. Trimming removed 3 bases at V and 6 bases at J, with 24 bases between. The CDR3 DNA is TGTGCCAGCAGTTTTCTCCCCCCCGGGCGGGATCTGAGTCAGCCCCAGCATTTT. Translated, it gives CASSFLPPGRDLSQPQHF.

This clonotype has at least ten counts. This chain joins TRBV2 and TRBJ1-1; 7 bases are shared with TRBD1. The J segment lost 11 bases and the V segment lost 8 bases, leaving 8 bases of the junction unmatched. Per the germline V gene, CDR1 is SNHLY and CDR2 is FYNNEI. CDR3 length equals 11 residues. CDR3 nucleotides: TGTGCCAGCGGAACAGGGGCAAGGGCTTTCTTT. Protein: CASGTGARAFF.

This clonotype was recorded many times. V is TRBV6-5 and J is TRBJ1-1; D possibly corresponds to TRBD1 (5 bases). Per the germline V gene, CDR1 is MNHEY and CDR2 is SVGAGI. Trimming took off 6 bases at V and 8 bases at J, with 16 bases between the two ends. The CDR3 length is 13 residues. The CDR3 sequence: CASSPPTGYEAFF. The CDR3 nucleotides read TGTGCCAGCAGCCCTCCCACAGGTTACGAAGCTTTCTTT.